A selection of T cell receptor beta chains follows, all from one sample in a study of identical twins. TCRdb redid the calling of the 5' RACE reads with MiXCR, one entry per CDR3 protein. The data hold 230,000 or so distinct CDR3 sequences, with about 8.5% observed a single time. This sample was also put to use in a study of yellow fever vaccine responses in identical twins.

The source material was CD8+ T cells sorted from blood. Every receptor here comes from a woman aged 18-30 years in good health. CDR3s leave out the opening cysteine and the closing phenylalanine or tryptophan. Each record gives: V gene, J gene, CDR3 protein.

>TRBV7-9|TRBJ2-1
ASSYRGNNEQF
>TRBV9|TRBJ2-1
ASSRGGNEQF
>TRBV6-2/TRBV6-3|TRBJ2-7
ASSHRDRGQPYAYEQY
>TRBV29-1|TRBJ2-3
SVEDGLAGADTQY
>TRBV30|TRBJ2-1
AWTWPPGYNEQF
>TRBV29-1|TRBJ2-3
SVEDVREEREGPDTQY
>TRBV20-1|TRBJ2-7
SASPRDRGYYEQY
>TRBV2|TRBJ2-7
ARGSSYEQY
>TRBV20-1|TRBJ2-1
SARDIEEYSYNEQF
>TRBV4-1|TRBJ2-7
ASSQVSPPLGYEQY
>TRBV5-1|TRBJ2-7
ASTSPWYYEQY
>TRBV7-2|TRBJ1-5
ASSLAGSGEDQPQH
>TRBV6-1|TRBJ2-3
ASSPDSGSPDTQY
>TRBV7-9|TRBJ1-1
ASSIRDPGLPEAF
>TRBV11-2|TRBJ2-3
ASSFGTGTPTDTQY
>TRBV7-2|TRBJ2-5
ASSTGGWETQY
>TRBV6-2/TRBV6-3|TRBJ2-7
ASSPLTSGYEQY
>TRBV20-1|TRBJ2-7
SATRGLGTYEQY
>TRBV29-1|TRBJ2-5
SVEGWRPEETQY
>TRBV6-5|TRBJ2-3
ASSYVGSDTQY
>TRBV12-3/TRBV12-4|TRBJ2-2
ASTHLAYTGELF
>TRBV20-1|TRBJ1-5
SAGAPRGQVQPQH
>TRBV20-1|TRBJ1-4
SAREGGGWEKLF
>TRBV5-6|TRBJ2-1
ASSWRADYLSYNEQF
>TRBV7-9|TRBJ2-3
ASSPRVLDTQY
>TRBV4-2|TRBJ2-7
ASSQDPVLRSYEQY
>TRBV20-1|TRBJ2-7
SASPSPDRAGEQY
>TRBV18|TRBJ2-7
ASSPPEKTYEQY
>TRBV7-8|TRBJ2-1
ASSSGDGWGENNEQF
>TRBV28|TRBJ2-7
ASILIALSYEQY
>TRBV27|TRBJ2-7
ASSLGANEGNEQY
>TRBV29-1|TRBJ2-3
SVRGDTQY
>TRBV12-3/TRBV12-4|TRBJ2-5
ASSLIGDKQETQY